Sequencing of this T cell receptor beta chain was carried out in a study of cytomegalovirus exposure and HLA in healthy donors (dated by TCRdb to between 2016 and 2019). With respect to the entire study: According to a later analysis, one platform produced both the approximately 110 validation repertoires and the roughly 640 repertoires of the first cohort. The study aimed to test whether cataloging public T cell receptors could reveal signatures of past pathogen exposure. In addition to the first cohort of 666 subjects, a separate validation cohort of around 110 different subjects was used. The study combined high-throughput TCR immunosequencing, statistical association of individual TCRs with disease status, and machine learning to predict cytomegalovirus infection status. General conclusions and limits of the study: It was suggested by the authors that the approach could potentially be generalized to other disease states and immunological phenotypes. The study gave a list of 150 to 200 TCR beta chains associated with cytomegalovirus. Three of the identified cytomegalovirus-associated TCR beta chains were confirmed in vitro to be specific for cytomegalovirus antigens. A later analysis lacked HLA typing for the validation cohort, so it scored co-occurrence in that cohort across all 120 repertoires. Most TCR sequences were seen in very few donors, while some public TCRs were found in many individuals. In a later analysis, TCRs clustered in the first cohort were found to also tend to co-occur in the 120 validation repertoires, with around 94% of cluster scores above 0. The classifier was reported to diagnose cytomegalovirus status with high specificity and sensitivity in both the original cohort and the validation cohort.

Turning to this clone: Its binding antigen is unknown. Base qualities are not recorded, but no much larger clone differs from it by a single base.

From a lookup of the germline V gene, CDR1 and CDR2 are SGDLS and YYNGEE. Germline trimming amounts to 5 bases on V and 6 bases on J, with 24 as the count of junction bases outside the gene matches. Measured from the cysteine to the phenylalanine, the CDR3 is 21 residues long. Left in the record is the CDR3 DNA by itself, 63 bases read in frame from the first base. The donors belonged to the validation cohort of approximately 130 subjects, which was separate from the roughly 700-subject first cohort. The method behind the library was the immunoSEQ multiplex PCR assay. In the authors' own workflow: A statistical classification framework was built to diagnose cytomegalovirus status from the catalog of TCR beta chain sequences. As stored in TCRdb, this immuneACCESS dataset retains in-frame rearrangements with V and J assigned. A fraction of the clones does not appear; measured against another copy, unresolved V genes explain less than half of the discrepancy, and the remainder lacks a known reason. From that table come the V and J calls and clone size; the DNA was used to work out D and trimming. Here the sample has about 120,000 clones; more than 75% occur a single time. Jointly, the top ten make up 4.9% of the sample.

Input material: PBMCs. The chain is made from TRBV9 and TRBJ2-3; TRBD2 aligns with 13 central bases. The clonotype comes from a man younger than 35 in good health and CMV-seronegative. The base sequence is TGTGCCAGCAGAGCCGGGGAGGGGTGGACTAGCGGGAGCGACAATTGGGATACGCAGTATTTT. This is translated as CASRAGEGWTSGSDNWDTQYF.